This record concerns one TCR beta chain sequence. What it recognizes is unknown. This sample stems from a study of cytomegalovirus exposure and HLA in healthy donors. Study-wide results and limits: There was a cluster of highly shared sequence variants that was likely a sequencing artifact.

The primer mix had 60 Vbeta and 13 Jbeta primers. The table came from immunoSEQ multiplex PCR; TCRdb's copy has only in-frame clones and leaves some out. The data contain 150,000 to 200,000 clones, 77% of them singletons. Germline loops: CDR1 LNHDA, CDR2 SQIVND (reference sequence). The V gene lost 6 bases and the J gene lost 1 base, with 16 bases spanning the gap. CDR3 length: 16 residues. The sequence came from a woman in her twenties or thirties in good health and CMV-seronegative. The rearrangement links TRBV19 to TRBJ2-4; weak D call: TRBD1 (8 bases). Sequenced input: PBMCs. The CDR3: CASSLQGGIAKNIQYF. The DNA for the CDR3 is TGTGCCAGTAGCCTACAGGGGGGGATTGCCAAAAACATTCAGTACTTC.